This TCR beta chain comes out of a study of identical twins. Each CDR3 protein is one row after TCRdb ran MiXCR on the 5' RACE reads. The sample lists about 490,000 distinct CDR3 sequences; roughly 15% were seen once. This clonotype was counted between two and nine times. Germline CDR1 reads LGHDT; CDR2 reads YNNKEL (reference sequence). The CDR3 has 16 amino acids. The V gene end was trimmed by 3 bases and the J gene end by 3 bases; junction bases not matched to a gene: 9. The data were also submitted as part of a second study, on yellow fever vaccine responses in identical twins.

The chain joins TRBV3-1 to TRBJ2-3; 7 positions match TRBD1. Source material: CD4+ T cells sorted from blood. This receptor was taken from a woman between 18 and 29 years old in good health. DNA for the CDR3: TGTGCCAGCAGCCAGTGGGACAGAGGTCCTACAGATACGCAGTATTTT. As protein: CASSQWDRGPTDTQYF.